These 31 T cell receptor beta chains share one sample of origin, sequenced in a study of cytomegalovirus exposure and HLA in healthy donors (dated by TCRdb to 2017 to 2019). The library was obtained by the immunoSEQ multiplex PCR assay. A mixture of 60 forward primers for TCR Vbeta segments and 13 reverse primers for TCR Jbeta segments was used in the multiplex PCR. Entries here come from immuneACCESS through TCRdb and include only in-frame sequences with V and J called. Some clones fail to appear in such tables; in the studies checked, an unresolved V gene covers under half of the shortfall, and the cause of the remainder is unknown. The sample data list 150,000 to 200,000 clones, and roughly a tenth of these were observed just once. The ten largest clones add up to approximately 1.3% of the sample. Source material: PBMCs. The source of these receptors is a woman aged 25 to 39 in good health and CMV-seropositive.

J is TRBJ2-5 and V is TRBV11-2, with D possibly matching TRBD1 (5 bases). V was cut by 5 bases and J by 5 bases, with 21 bases left in between. Germline V gene lookup returns CDR1 SGHAT and CDR2 FQNNGV. The CDR3 is made up of 16 amino acids. Here the CDR3 DNA reads TGTGCCAGCAGCCTCAGACAGCCAGCCGCCCGGGAGACCCAGTACTTC. It translates to CASSLRQPAARETQYF.

This clone was seen only a few times. The CDR3 coding sequence is TGTGCCAGCAGCGCCGGACAGGGCCGAGGGTATGGCTACACCTTC. Protein product: CASSAGQGRGYGYTF. V and J are TRBV11-2 and TRBJ1-2, with 8 nucleotides matching TRBD1. CDR1 SGHAT and CDR2 FQNNGV come from the germline V gene. J was trimmed by 5 bases and V by 5 bases; bases with no gene match: 10. The CDR3 extends over 15 amino acids.

This chain joins TRBV5-1 and TRBJ1-1; D call uncertain. Germline-derived CDR1 and CDR2 are SGHRS and YFSETQ. Deletions cut 1 base from V and 1 base from J, with 5 bases between. The CDR3 extends over 13 amino acids. In nucleotides, the CDR3 is TGCGCCAGCAGCTTGCCAGAGAACACTGAAGCTTTCTTT. Residues: CASSLPENTEAFF.

The gene calls are TRBV18 and TRBJ1-4; D gene ambiguous. There are 16 residues in the CDR3. Germline CDR1 reads KGHSH; CDR2 reads LQKENI. V lost 5 bases to trimming and J lost 8 bases, with 21 bases between them. The CDR3 protein is CASSVDEAGGNEKLFF. The DNA of the CDR3 is TGTGCCAGCTCAGTAGACGAGGCCGGAGGAAACGAAAAACTGTTTTTT.

The V call is TRBV5-1, the J call TRBJ1-2; a weak D match, TRBD1 (6 bases). Trimming shortened V by 3 bases and J by 4 bases, and 13 bases separated the two germline ends. The CDR3 is 14 amino acids. Germline loops: CDR1 SGHRS, CDR2 YFSETQ. The DNA of the CDR3 is TGCGCCAGCAGCTCACAGGGCCCCCGCTATGGCTACACCTTC. Its translation is CASSSQGPRYGYTF.

This clone was seen a handful of times. The chain uses TRBV27 and TRBJ1-4; D perhaps matches TRBD1 (6 bases). CDR3 length equals 15 residues. V lost 3 bases and J lost 6, with 14 bases in between. Germline-derived CDR1 and CDR2 are MNHEY and SMNVEV (reference sequence). CDR3 sequence reads: CASSFGWGRDEKLFF. As DNA, the CDR3 is TGTGCCAGCAGTTTTGGGTGGGGGCGAGATGAAAAACTGTTTTTT.

This clone was counted between two and nine times. The chain couples TRBV11-2 to TRBJ1-2; 10 bases line up with TRBD1. This CDR3 is built from 12 residues. Trimming cost V 7 bases and J 5 bases; bases outside gene matches: 1. The V gene's germline CDR1 is SGHAT and CDR2 FQNNGV. CDR3 region: CASMGQGYGYTF. CDR3 DNA sequence: TGTGCCAGCATGGGACAGGGGTATGGCTACACCTTC.

The chain employs TRBV10-3 and TRBJ1-1, with no clear D. V was cut by 2 bases and J by 1 base, with 5 bases left in between. The CDR3 is made up of 13 amino acids. Germline V gene data show CDR1 as ENHRY and CDR2 as SYGVKD. CDR3: CAISEAGNTEAFF. Written as DNA, the CDR3 is TGTGCCATCAGTGAGGCAGGGAACACTGAAGCTTTCTTT.

The V gene is TRBV11-2, the J gene TRBJ2-3, with TRBD1 matching 9 bases. The J segment lost 0 bases and the V segment lost 5 bases, leaving 6 bases of the junction unmatched. This CDR3 comprises 16 residues. Looked up from germline, CDR1 is SGHAT and CDR2 is FQNNGV. The CDR3 DNA is TGTGCCAGCAGCCTTATGGGACAGGGTAGCACAGATACGCAGTATTTT. Encoded protein: CASSLMGQGSTDTQYF. Looking up the rest from reference TRBV11-2 and TRBJ2-3 gives the full variable domain: EAGVAQSPRYKIIEKRQSVAFWCNPISGHATLYWYQQILGQGPKLLIQFQNNGVVDDSQLPKDRFSAERLKGVDSTLKIQPAKLEDSAVYLCASSLMGQGSTDTQYFGPGTRLTVL.

This clone was picked up a small number of times. V is TRBV9 and J is TRBJ2-5; possibly TRBD2 for D (5 bases). The V end was cut by 0 bases, the J end by 2 bases, with 11 bases between. Germline V gene sequence: CDR1 SGDLS, CDR2 YYNGEE. There are 15 residues in the CDR3. The CDR3 protein is CASSVEEATQETQYF. CDR3 DNA sequence: TGTGCCAGCAGCGTAGAGGAGGCTACTCAAGAGACCCAGTACTTC.

This clone was counted only a few times. The rearrangement links TRBV14 to TRBJ1-1; D gene ambiguous. This CDR3 is built from 13 residues. The germline V gene encodes CDR1 SGHDN and CDR2 FVKESK. The V end lost 1 base, the J end lost 5 bases, and 8 bases lay between the germline ends. The CDR3 DNA is TGTGCCAGCAGCCAAGCGAGGGTTACTGAAGCTTTCTTT. It yields the protein CASSQARVTEAFF.

This clone was counted only a few times. The chain carries TRBV9 and TRBJ2-7, with D tentatively TRBD2 (6 bases). Trimming removed 0 bases from V and 5 bases from J, with 15 bases in between. The CDR3 is 15 amino acids. Germline loops: CDR1 SGDLS, CDR2 YYNGEE. CDR3 nucleotides: TGTGCCAGCAGCGTAGCTGTAGCGGAGGTTGACGAGCAGTACTTC. It yields the protein CASSVAVAEVDEQYF.

This clone was counted between two and nine times. Other DNA sequences in the same sample also yield this CDR3. The V and J genes are TRBV6-5 and TRBJ2-1; 7 bases align to TRBD2. Germline lookup yields CDR1 MNHEY and CDR2 SVGAGI. After removal of 0 bases from V and 0 bases from J, the junction contained 2 bases not matched to a gene. There are 16 residues in the CDR3. This CDR3 reads CASSYSGGSSYNEQFF. CDR3 DNA sequence: TGTGCCAGCAGTTACTCGGGGGGGAGCTCCTACAATGAGCAGTTCTTC.

This clone showed up just a few times. The chain employs TRBV29-1 and TRBJ2-1; 9 nucleotides align to TRBD1. J was trimmed by 0 bases and V by 5 bases; bases with no gene match: 5. CDR1 is SQVTM and CDR2 is ANQGSEA in the germline V gene. This CDR3 spans 15 amino acids. Here the CDR3 reads CSVTDRGLSYNEQFF. The CDR3 region has the DNA TGCAGCGTTACGGACAGGGGACTCTCCTACAATGAGCAGTTCTTC.

This chain links TRBV27 with TRBJ2-7; the match to TRBD1 covers 7 bases. This CDR3 has 14 residues. Germline V gene lookup returns CDR1 MNHEY and CDR2 SMNVEV (reference sequence). V shed 2 bases and J 1 base; nucleotides not matched to a gene: 2. CDR3 in amino acids: CASSLRQGSYEQYF. The CDR3 bases are TGTGCCAGCAGTTTAAGACAGGGTTCCTACGAGCAGTACTTC.

This clone showed up just a few times. The rearrangement links TRBV7-9 to TRBJ1-4; D is unresolved. Germline V lookup: CDR1 SEHNR, CDR2 FQNEAQ (reference sequence). V was trimmed by 5 bases and J by 4 bases, leaving 14 bases between them. The CDR3 extends over 15 amino acids. The DNA for the CDR3 is TGTGCCAGCAGCGTATGGAGGGATTTTAATGAAAAACTGTTTTTT. Protein product: CASSVWRDFNEKLFF. Together with reference TRBV7-9 and TRBJ1-4, the CDR3 gives the full variable domain: DTGVSQNPRHKITKRGQNVTFRCDPISEHNRLYWYRQTLGQGPEFLTYFQNEAQLEKSRLLSDRFSAERPKGSFSTLEIQRTEQGDSAMYLCASSVWRDFNEKLFFGSGTQLSVL.

This clone turned up a few times. This chain connects TRBV9 to TRBJ1-2; TRBD1 might be the D (5 bases). The CDR3 is 12 residues long. Germline loops: CDR1 SGDLS, CDR2 YYNGEE. V was cut by 3 bases and J by 8 bases, with 11 bases left in between. The CDR3 sequence: CASSGLREGYTF. The CDR3 nucleotides read TGTGCCAGCAGCGGACTCAGGGAAGGCTACACCTTC.

This clone was found a few times. The V and J genes are TRBV2 and TRBJ2-7; 9 bases agree with TRBD2. Germline CDR1 is SNHLY and CDR2 is FYNNEI. The CDR3 has 15 residues. V lost 3 bases and J lost 2; bases outside the gene matches: 5. The CDR3 protein is CASSELAGTTYEQYF. The CDR3 bases are TGTGCCAGCAGTGAGCTAGCGGGGACCACCTACGAGCAGTACTTC.

V usage is TRBV10-3 and J usage is TRBJ1-5; D gene unclear. The V and J ends lost 10 bases and 0 bases respectively, with 16 bases between them. There are 15 residues in the CDR3. Germline V CDR1 and CDR2: ENHRY, SYGVKD. CDR3 loop: CATAKEGYSNQPQHF. Written as DNA, the CDR3 is TGTGCCACCGCTAAGGAGGGATATAGCAATCAGCCCCAGCATTTT.

V usage is TRBV7-9 and J usage is TRBJ2-1, with TRBD2 identical over 7 bases. This CDR3 is 14 amino acids long. CDR1 and CDR2 from the germline V gene are SEHNR and FQNEAQ (reference sequence). V lost 5 bases and J lost 5; bases outside the gene matches: 6. Here the CDR3 reads CASSAPLADNEQFF. The CDR3 nucleotides are TGTGCCAGCAGCGCCCCCCTAGCGGACAATGAGCAGTTCTTC.

This clone was observed a few times. The chain is built from TRBV27 and TRBJ1-5; 7 bases map to TRBD1. V was clipped by 6 bases and J by 7 bases; unmatched bases: 9. Germline-derived CDR1 and CDR2 are MNHEY and SMNVEV (reference sequence). CDR3 length equals 14 residues. CDR3: CASSRQGLGQPQHF. The CDR3 DNA reads as TGTGCCAGCAGCAGACAGGGTCTCGGCCAGCCCCAGCATTTT.

This rearrangement joins TRBV10-2 to TRBJ2-7, with D tentatively TRBD2 (6 bases). Germline V gene data show CDR1 as WSHSY and CDR2 as SAAADI. The CDR3 contains 12 residues. The germline V and J ends were trimmed by 5 bases and 2 bases, with 7 bases remaining between them. Written as DNA, the CDR3 is TGCGCCAGCAGTTGGGGGGCCTACGAGCAGTACTTC. It yields the protein CASSWGAYEQYF.

CDR3 sequence (DNA): TGTGCTAGTGCCGATCAGGGGGCTAGCAATCAGCCCCAGCATTTT. Its protein product is CASADQGASNQPQHF. The chain carries TRBV12-5 and TRBJ1-5; TRBD1 agrees at 8 bases. CDR1 is LGHNT, CDR2 FRNRAP, per germline. J lost 0 bases, V lost 7 bases, and 5 bases had no gene match. The CDR3 runs to 15 residues.

This sequence joins TRBV2 and TRBJ2-3, with 11 nucleotides matching TRBD2. The length of the CDR3 is 16 residues. CDR1 is SNHLY and CDR2 is FYNNEI in the germline V gene. V lost 4 bases to trimming and J lost 6 bases; unmatched junction nucleotides: 9. CDR3 nucleotides: TGTGCCAGCAGTGTTAGCGGGAGGGTTCAGGGGGATACGCAGTATTTT. It is translated as CASSVSGRVQGDTQYF.

This rearrangement joins TRBV9 to TRBJ1-3, with a possible D match to TRBD1 (5 bases). The length of the CDR3 is 14 residues. From germline, CDR1 is SGDLS and CDR2 YYNGEE. V gave up 2 bases and J gave up 4 bases, with 10 bases separating them. CDR3 DNA sequence: TGTGCCAGCAGCGTGGGAGGGGAGGGAAACACCATATATTTT. It is translated as CASSVGGEGNTIYF.

V is TRBV27 and J is TRBJ2-1, with D perhaps matching TRBD2 (6 bases). Germline CDR1 is MNHEY and CDR2 is SMNVEV (reference sequence). The CDR3 is 15 residues long. V was cut by 0 bases and J by 4 bases, with 10 bases left in between. Here the CDR3 reads CASSLSPGRYNEQFF. CDR3 coding DNA: TGTGCCAGCAGTTTATCCCCAGGGAGGTACAATGAGCAGTTCTTC.

The V gene is TRBV30, the J gene TRBJ1-4; no reliable D call. This CDR3 contains 14 residues. V shed 0 bases and J shed 4 bases, with 9 bases lying between them. Germline V gene sequence: CDR1 GTSNPN, CDR2 SVGIG (reference sequence). The CDR3 DNA reads as TGTGCCTGGAGTGTACCACAGATTAATGAAAAACTGTTTTTT. This sequence encodes CAWSVPQINEKLFF.

V usage is TRBV21-1 and J usage is TRBJ2-7; whether TRBD2, the table's D call, matches the DNA was not checked. TRBV21-1 is labeled a pseudogene. CDR3 length: 15 amino acids. The CDR3 loop is CASSRRTAASPEQYF. As DNA, the CDR3 is TGTGCCAGCAGCAGGAGGACGGCCGCCTCGCCTGAGCAGTACTTC.

The chain carries TRBV30 and TRBJ1-1; 7 nucleotides align to TRBD1. Germline-derived CDR1 and CDR2 are GTSNPN and SVGIG (reference sequence). This CDR3 is built from 14 residues. Losses at the gene ends were 5 bases for V and 8 bases for J; bases not matched to a gene: 14. Here the CDR3 reads CAWSGNRGGEEAFF. DNA for the CDR3: TGTGCCTGGTCGGGGAACAGGGGCGGGGAGGAAGCTTTCTTT.

A few counts support this clone. J is TRBJ2-5 and V is TRBV7-7; 12 bases line up with TRBD1. There are 16 residues in the CDR3. Germline lookup yields CDR1 SSHAT and CDR2 FNYEAQ (reference sequence). J lost 5 bases, V lost 4 bases, and 8 bases had no gene match. This CDR3 is CASSSAGTGGGETQYF. CDR3 bases: TGTGCCAGCAGCTCCGCCGGGACAGGGGGCGGTGAGACCCAGTACTTC. Complete variable domain (other parts from reference TRBV7-7 and TRBJ2-5): GAGVSQSPRYKVTKRGQDVTLRCDPISSHATLYWYQQALGQGPEFLTYFNYEAQPDKSGLPSDRFSAERPEGSISTLTIQRTEQRDSAMYRCASSSAGTGGGETQYFGPGTRLLVL.

The table lists this clone with a few counts. V gene TRBV29-1 combines with J gene TRBJ2-2; D is perhaps TRBD2 (6 bases). Between the trimmed V and J ends, which lost 7 bases and 2 bases, there was a span of 11 bases. This CDR3 is built from 13 residues. Germline values: CDR1 SQVTM, CDR2 ANQGSEA. For the CDR3, the DNA is TGCAGCGCCGGGACTGTAAACACCGGGGAGCTGTTTTTT. It translates to CSAGTVNTGELFF.